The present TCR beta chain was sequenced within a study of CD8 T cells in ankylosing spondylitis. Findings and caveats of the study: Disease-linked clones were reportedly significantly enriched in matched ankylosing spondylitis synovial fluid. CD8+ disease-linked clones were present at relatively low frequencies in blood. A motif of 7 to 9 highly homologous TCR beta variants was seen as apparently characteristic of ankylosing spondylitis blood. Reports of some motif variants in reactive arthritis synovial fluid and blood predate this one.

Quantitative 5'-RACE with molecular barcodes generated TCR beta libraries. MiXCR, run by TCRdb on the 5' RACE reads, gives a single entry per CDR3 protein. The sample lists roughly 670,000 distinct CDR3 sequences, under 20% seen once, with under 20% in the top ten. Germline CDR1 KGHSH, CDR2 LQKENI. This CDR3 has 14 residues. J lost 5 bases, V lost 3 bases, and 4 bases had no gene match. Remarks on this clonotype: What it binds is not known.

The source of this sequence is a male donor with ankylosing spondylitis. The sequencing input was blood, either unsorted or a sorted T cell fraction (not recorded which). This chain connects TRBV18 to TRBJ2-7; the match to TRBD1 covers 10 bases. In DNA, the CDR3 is TGTGCCAGCTCACCCGGGACAGGGGAGGACGAGCAGTACTTC. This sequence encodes CASSPGTGEDEQYF.